The 27 T cell receptor beta chains listed next were all sequenced from one sample in a study of early T cells in non-severe SARS-CoV-2 infection. TCRdb re-analysed the 5' RACE reads in MiXCR, keeping a single row per CDR3 protein. Among approximately 70,000 distinct CDR3 sequences, approximately 10% were seen once, and the ten largest hold around 6%. This specimen was whole blood, taken at baseline. These receptors came from an adult who was a healthcare worker with PCR-confirmed SARS-CoV-2 infection or an uninfected control (not recorded which).

In its sample, this clonotype ranks as medium-sized. The chain is built from TRBV11-2 and TRBJ2-3; a weak D match, TRBD1 (5 bases). The V end was cut by 6 bases, the J end by 4 bases, with 11 bases between. The CDR3 runs to 13 residues. CDR1 SGHAT and CDR2 FQNNGV come from the germline V gene. The CDR3 region is CASSSVTADTQYF. As DNA, the CDR3 is TGTGCCAGCAGTTCGGTGACAGCAGATACGCAGTATTTT.

The genes are TRBV6-5 and TRBJ2-7; D may be TRBD2 (6 bases). CDR1 is MNHEY and CDR2 is SVGAGI in the germline V gene. Trimming left V 1 base short and J 4 bases short, with 11 bases between. The CDR3 spans 14 residues. CDR3 in amino acids: CASSYYVGGYEQYF. The CDR3 DNA sequence: TGTGCCAGCAGTTACTATGTGGGAGGTTACGAGCAGTACTTC.

The V and J genes are TRBV7-3 and TRBJ2-2; TRBD2 matches 13 bases. J lost 6 bases, V lost 5 bases, and 6 bases had no gene match. Germline CDR1 SGHTA, CDR2 FQGTGA. The CDR3 loop spans 16 amino acids. This chain's CDR3 is CASSKTSGGRPGELFF. Written as DNA, the CDR3 is TGTGCCAGCAGCAAGACTAGCGGGGGGCGCCCCGGGGAGCTGTTTTTT.

Here the CDR3 DNA reads TGTGCCAGCAGCGAACTAGCGGGGGCAGGCAATGAGCAGTTCTTC. Its translation: CASSELAGAGNEQFF. V is TRBV9 and J is TRBJ2-1; 11 positions match TRBD2. The germline CDR1 and CDR2 sequences are SGDLS and YYNGEE. This CDR3 has 15 residues. J was trimmed by 6 bases and V by 3 bases; bases with no gene match: 5.

There are a few counts of this clonotype. The V gene is TRBV5-1, the J gene TRBJ2-7; perhaps TRBD1 as D (6 bases). Germline V gene data show CDR1 as SGHRS and CDR2 as YFSETQ. There are 15 residues in the CDR3. Trimming left V 2 bases short and J 1 base short, with 13 bases between. CDR3 amino acids: CASSLTLTGSYEQYF. The DNA for the CDR3 is TGCGCCAGCAGCTTAACCCTGACAGGATCCTACGAGCAGTACTTC.

This chain links TRBV5-4 with TRBJ1-2; 10 bases are a match to TRBD1. Germline trimming cut 4 bases from V and 4 bases from J; bases unmatched to any gene: 7. Germline-derived CDR1 and CDR2 are SGHNT and YYREEE (reference sequence). The CDR3 contains 15 residues. CDR3 DNA: TGTGCCAGCAGCCAGGGACAGGGGTTGAGCTATGGCTACACCTTC. Translating it yields CASSQGQGLSYGYTF.

The table lists this clonotype with a few counts. The chain's CDR3 is CAIKRNTGELFF. DNA of the CDR3: TGTGCCATCAAGAGGAACACCGGGGAGCTGTTTTTT. The V and J genes are TRBV10-3 and TRBJ2-2; D gene unclear. Germline loops: CDR1 ENHRY, CDR2 SYGVKD. Trimming stripped 7 bases from V and 1 base from J, with 4 bases between. The CDR3 is 12 amino acids.

This chain links TRBV5-8 with TRBJ2-4; D is ambiguous. Germline V gene data show CDR1 as SGHTS and CDR2 as YDEGEE. V dropped 0 bases and J dropped 3 bases, with 13 bases sitting between them. This CDR3 is built from 16 residues. CDR3 nucleotide sequence: TGTGCCAGCAGCTTGGAAAGGGCCTGGGACAAAAACATTCAGTACTTC. Translating gives CASSLERAWDKNIQYF. The variable domain in full, with the rest retrieved from reference TRBV5-8 and TRBJ2-4, is EAGVTQSPTHLIKTRGQQATLRCSPISGHTSVYWYQQALGLGLQFLLWYDEGEERNRGNFPPRFSGRQFPNYSSELNVNALELEDSALYLCASSLERAWDKNIQYFGAGTRLSVL.

This clonotype was seen a few times. The chain uses TRBV7-8 and TRBJ2-7; possible D gene TRBD1, 6 bases. V lost 4 bases to trimming and J lost 0 bases, with 13 bases between them. This CDR3 is 15 amino acids long. Germline V gene sequence: CDR1 SGHVS, CDR2 FQNEAQ. CDR3: CASSYVQGPSYEQYF. CDR3 DNA: TGTGCCAGCAGCTACGTCCAGGGGCCCTCCTACGAGCAGTACTTC. Combining the CDR3 with reference TRBV7-8 and TRBJ2-7 gives the whole variable domain GAGVSQSPRYKVAKRGQDVALRCDPISGHVSLFWYQQALGQGPEFLTYFQNEAQLDKSGLPSDRFFAERPEGSVSTLKIQRTQQEDSAVYLCASSYVQGPSYEQYFGPGTRLTVT.

This clonotype was found a few times. This rearrangement joins TRBV12-3 or TRBV12-4 to TRBJ1-2, with 8 bases matching TRBD1. Trimming removed 5 bases from V and 7 bases from J; junction bases left unmatched: 6. There are 13 residues in the CDR3. CDR3 nucleotides: TGTGCCAGCAGTCTAGGACAGGGAGGTGGCTACACCTTC. This codes for CASSLGQGGGYTF.

This clonotype has at least ten counts. V is TRBV5-5 and J is TRBJ2-1; D possibly corresponds to TRBD1 (6 bases). The germline gives CDR1 SGHKS, CDR2 YYEKEE (reference sequence). The CDR3 has 16 amino acids. Trimming stripped 4 bases from V and 4 bases from J, with 18 bases between. CDR3 nucleotides: TGTGCCAGCAGCCGGACAGATAGTTTTCTTTACAATGAGCAGTTCTTC. Protein: CASSRTDSFLYNEQFF.

This chain connects TRBV11-3 to TRBJ2-1; TRBD2 matches at 12 bases. The CDR3 covers 17 residues. Germline V gene sequence: CDR1 SGHNT, CDR2 YENEEA. V lost 3 bases and J lost 7; bases outside the gene matches: 10. Here the CDR3 DNA reads TGTGCCAGCAGCTTGATAGAGCTAGCGGGAGGGCCAAATGAGCAGTTCTTC. This gives the protein CASSLIELAGGPNEQFF.

The chain employs TRBV30 and TRBJ2-2, with 7 bases lining up with TRBD1. Unmatched junction bases numbered 11, after V lost 1 base and J lost 6 bases. CDR1 and CDR2 (germline): GTSNPN, SVGIG (reference sequence). The CDR3 covers 16 residues. CDR3 bases: TGTGCCTGGAGTGACCCAAGGGGGCTAGGAGCCGGGGAGCTGTTTTTT. This translates into CAWSDPRGLGAGELFF.

This clonotype has at least ten counts. The chain combines TRBV11-2 with TRBJ2-7, with no clear D. This CDR3 is built from 12 residues. V shed 3 bases and J shed 5 bases, with 8 bases lying between them. Germline V gives CDR1 SGHAT, CDR2 FQNNGV. CDR3 residues: CASSFLGDEQYF. The CDR3 nucleotides read TGTGCCAGCAGCTTTCTCGGCGACGAGCAGTACTTC. The complete variable domain, with remaining parts taken from reference TRBV11-2 and TRBJ2-7, reads EAGVAQSPRYKIIEKRQSVAFWCNPISGHATLYWYQQILGQGPKLLIQFQNNGVVDDSQLPKDRFSAERLKGVDSTLKIQPAKLEDSAVYLCASSFLGDEQYFGPGTRLTVT.

This clonotype has ten or more counts. This chain uses TRBV20-1 with TRBJ2-1; 7 nucleotides line up with TRBD1. This CDR3 comprises 12 residues. Trimming cost V 0 bases and J 13 bases; bases outside gene matches: 6. Germline CDR1 DFQATT, CDR2 SNEGSKA (reference sequence). This chain's CDR3 is CSARDPGQLQFF. CDR3 bases: TGCAGTGCTAGAGACCCGGGACAGCTTCAGTTCTTC.

The gene calls are TRBV14 and TRBJ2-4; no definite D call. The V end lost 0 bases, the J end lost 5 bases, and 11 bases lay between the germline ends. Looked up from germline, CDR1 is SGHDN and CDR2 is FVKESK. The CDR3 covers 15 residues. The DNA of the CDR3 is TGTGCCAGCAGCCAAGACCTCGGGTTGCAAAACATTCAGTACTTC. Translating gives CASSQDLGLQNIQYF. The entire variable domain, with the rest obtained from reference TRBV14 and TRBJ2-4, is as follows: EAGVTQFPSHSVIEKGQTVTLRCDPISGHDNLYWYRRVMGKEIKFLLHFVKESKQDESGMPNNRFLAERTGGTYSTLKVQPAELEDSGVYFCASSQDLGLQNIQYFGAGTRLSVL.

This clonotype was detected only a few times. The chain carries TRBV3-1 and TRBJ2-1, with D hard to call. CDR1 is LGHDT and CDR2 is YNNKEL in the germline V gene (reference sequence). The V and J ends lost 5 bases and 5 bases respectively, with 16 bases between them. This CDR3 contains 15 residues. The CDR3 spells CASSWLVSFHNEQFF. CDR3 coding DNA: TGTGCCAGCAGCTGGCTAGTTTCTTTCCACAATGAGCAGTTCTTC.

This clonotype has more than one count but fewer than ten. The V and J genes are TRBV27 and TRBJ1-2, with D hard to call. CDR1 and CDR2 from the germline V gene are MNHEY and SMNVEV (reference sequence). The CDR3 is 17 amino acids. Trimming shortened V by 3 bases and J by 8 bases, and 25 bases separated the two germline ends. CDR3 in DNA: TGTGCCAGCAGTTTCCCGGACGGACCAACAACAAGATTGGGCTACACCTTC. Translated, it gives CASSFPDGPTTRLGYTF.

The gene calls are TRBV7-2 and TRBJ2-7; TRBD1 matches at 7 bases. V shed 3 bases and J 2 bases; nucleotides not matched to a gene: 4. Germline CDR1 SGHTA, CDR2 FQGNSA. The CDR3 is 14 residues long. In nucleotides, the CDR3 is TGTGCCAGCAGCTTCCGGGACAGTACCTACGAGCAGTACTTC. As protein: CASSFRDSTYEQYF.

The chain recombines TRBV15 with TRBJ2-1, with TRBD1 matching over 9 bases. V dropped 2 bases and J dropped 5; count of bases not matched to a gene: 7. The CDR3 consists of 16 residues. Germline assignment: CDR1 LNHNV and CDR2 YYDKDF (reference sequence). The CDR3 region is CATSRSGQGRHNEQFF. For the CDR3, the DNA is TGTGCCACCAGCAGATCCGGACAGGGGCGGCACAATGAGCAGTTCTTC.

This clonotype was detected many times. The chain has TRBV5-6 and TRBJ2-1; TRBD1 matches at 9 bases. Unmatched junction bases numbered 10, after V lost 4 bases and J lost 8 bases. The CDR3 totals 15 residues. Germline CDR1 reads SGHDT; CDR2 reads YYEEEE. CDR3 sequence (DNA): TGTGCCAGCAGCCCTCCGGGACAGGGTTCCCATGAGCAGTTCTTC. This sequence encodes CASSPPGQGSHEQFF. Full variable domain (rest looked up from reference TRBV5-6 and TRBJ2-1): DAGVTQSPTHLIKTRGQQVTLRCSPKSGHDTVSWYQQALGQGPQFIFQYYEEEERQRGNFPDRFSGHQFPNYSSELNVNALLLGDSALYLCASSPPGQGSHEQFFGPGTRLTVL.

The chain uses TRBV20-1 and TRBJ2-1; TRBD1 or TRBD2 may be the D gene (5 bases each). Trimming took 5 bases from V and 8 from J, leaving 19 bases between them. Germline V gene data show CDR1 as DFQATT and CDR2 as SNEGSKA (reference sequence). CDR3 length: 14 residues. As DNA, the CDR3 is TGCAGTGCTGGGAGCCATCATCGGGGCGATGAGCAGTTCTTC. This gives the protein CSAGSHHRGDEQFF.

This clonotype has just a few counts. V usage is TRBV2 and J usage is TRBJ2-1; D is possibly TRBD2 (5 bases). Trimming took off 1 base at V and 8 bases at J, with 15 bases between the two ends. CDR3 length: 15 amino acids. CDR1 is SNHLY and CDR2 is FYNNEI in the germline V gene. CDR3 in DNA: TGTGCCAGCAGTGAAGGGGGAGTCGTGGAGGATGAGCAGTTCTTC. Protein product: CASSEGGVVEDEQFF.

In its sample, this clonotype was seen a few times. The J gene is TRBJ2-3, the V gene TRBV7-9; D ambiguous. The CDR3 is 16 residues long. Germline CDR1 reads SEHNR; CDR2 reads FQNEAQ (reference sequence). V lost 0 bases, J lost 1 base, and 11 bases lay in between. CDR3 residues: CASSLAGGAGTDTQYF. The CDR3 DNA reads TGTGCCAGCAGCTTAGCGGGCGGAGCCGGCACAGATACGCAGTATTTT.

In this sample, this clonotype turned up many times. The CDR3 bases are TGCAGCGTTGAAGGTCAACACCTCACTGAAGCTTTCTTT. It yields the protein CSVEGQHLTEAFF. V is TRBV29-1 and J is TRBJ1-1; D gene ambiguous. The V gene's germline CDR1 is SQVTM and CDR2 ANQGSEA. The CDR3 has 13 residues. Deletions cut 1 base from V and 4 bases from J, with 10 bases between.

In its sample, this clonotype was seen a few times. As DNA, the CDR3 is TGTGCCAGCAGCGACCAGGGGGCCCGGCGGGAAAAACTGTTTTTT. Protein product: CASSDQGARREKLFF. The chain carries TRBV21-1 and TRBJ1-4; the table's D call of TRBD1 was not tested on the DNA. TRBV21-1 is designated a pseudogene. This CDR3 is 15 amino acids long.

There are a few counts of this clonotype. The junction shows a germline mismatch at one end, possibly a read error. The chain couples TRBV20-1 to TRBJ1-3; 7 bases line up with TRBD1. Per germline, CDR1 DFQATT and CDR2 SNEGSKA (reference sequence). The CDR3 covers 15 residues. Here the CDR3 DNA reads TGCAGTGCCAGAGACAGGGCTTTGGGGGGAAACACCATATATTTT. Translating it yields CSARDRALGGNTIYF.